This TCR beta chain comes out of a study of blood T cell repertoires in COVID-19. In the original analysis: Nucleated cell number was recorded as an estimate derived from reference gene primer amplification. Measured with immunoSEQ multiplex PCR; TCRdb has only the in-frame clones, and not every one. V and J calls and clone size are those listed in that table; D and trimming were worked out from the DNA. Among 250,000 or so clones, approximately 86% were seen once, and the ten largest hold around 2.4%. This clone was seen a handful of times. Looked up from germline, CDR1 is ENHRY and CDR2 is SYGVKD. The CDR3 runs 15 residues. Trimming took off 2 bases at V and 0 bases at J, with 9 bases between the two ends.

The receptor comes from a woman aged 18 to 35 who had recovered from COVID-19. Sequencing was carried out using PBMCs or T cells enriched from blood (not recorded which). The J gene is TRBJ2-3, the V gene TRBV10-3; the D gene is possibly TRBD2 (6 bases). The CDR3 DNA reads TGTGCCATCAGTGAGGGGGACTTTAGCACAGATACGCAGTATTTT. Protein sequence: CAISEGDFSTDTQYF.